Following are 11 T cell receptor beta chains from one sample sequenced in a study of blood T cell repertoires in COVID-19. TCRdb keeps only in-frame clones here, not all; method: immunoSEQ multiplex PCR. The sample lists 490,000 or so clones, around 85% occurring once. The material sequenced was PBMCs or T cells enriched from blood (not recorded which). The source of these receptors is a woman aged 60-75 years who had recovered from COVID-19.

This chain uses TRBV5-1 with TRBJ2-7; TRBD1 agrees at 7 bases. After removal of 2 bases from V and 2 bases from J, the junction contained 4 bases not matched to a gene. Germline CDR1 and CDR2: SGHRS and YFSETQ. The CDR3 length is 14 residues. This CDR3 reads CASSLQGSPYEQYF. The DNA for the CDR3 is TGCGCCAGCAGCTTACAGGGGAGCCCCTACGAGCAGTACTTC.

This clone appeared a few times. The chain employs TRBV3-1 (or the pseudogene TRBV3-2) and TRBJ1-6; D unresolved. From germline, CDR1 is LGHDT and CDR2 YNNKEL (reference sequence). The V end was cut by 4 bases, the J end by 9 bases, with 16 bases between. The CDR3 runs 15 residues. CDR3 in DNA: TGTGCCAGCAGCCCCTCGACATTAGGGAGTTCACCCCTCCACTTT. This gives the protein CASSPSTLGSSPLHF.

The chain joins TRBV2 to TRBJ2-1; a weak D match, TRBD2 (5 bases). The CDR3 length is 12 residues. CDR1 SNHLY and CDR2 FYNNEI come from the germline V gene. V was clipped by 1 base and J by 11 bases, with 9 bases between them. The CDR3 reads CASSEGGLKQFF. CDR3 in DNA: TGTGCCAGCAGTGAAGGAGGGTTAAAGCAGTTCTTC.

The chain joins TRBV12-2 to TRBJ1-4; TRBD1 is taken as the D call from the table, unchecked against the DNA. TRBV12-2 is a known pseudogene. The CDR3 spans 16 residues. CDR3 region: CASRLIARQVYEKLFF. The CDR3 DNA sequence: TGTGCAAGTCGCTTAATAGCCCGACAGGTCTATGAAAAACTGTTTTTT.

The V call is TRBV6-5, the J call TRBJ2-1; unclear D gene. The CDR3 is made up of 11 amino acids. Germline V gives CDR1 MNHEY, CDR2 SVGAGI. Trimming cost V 6 bases and J 10 bases, with 10 bases left between them. The CDR3 sequence is CASRTGLEQFF. In nucleotides, the CDR3 is TGTGCCAGCAGGACGGGTCTAGAGCAGTTCTTC.

The V gene is TRBV6-5, the J gene TRBJ1-4, with D possibly being TRBD1 (5 bases). Trimming shortened V by 0 bases and J by 8 bases, and 10 bases separated the two germline ends. The CDR3 sequence is 14 residues long. The germline V gene encodes CDR1 MNHEY and CDR2 SVGAGI. The CDR3, as DNA: TGTGCCAGCAGTTACTCGGGGGGGAACGAAAAACTGTTTTTT. Protein: CASSYSGGNEKLFF.

With regard to this clone: One end of the junction fails to match germline, which may point to a read error. The chain recombines TRBV7-7 with TRBJ1-3, with unresolved D. The CDR3 covers 16 residues. The germline gives CDR1 SSHAT, CDR2 FNYEAQ (reference sequence). This CDR3 is CASSLLSEQVRNTIYF. CDR3 DNA: TGTGCTAGCAGCTTACTCTCAGAGCAGGTAAGGAACACCATATATTTT. Full variable domain (rest looked up from reference TRBV7-7 and TRBJ1-3): GAGVSQSPRYKVTKRGQDVTLRCDPISSHATLYWYQQALGQGPEFLTYFNYEAQPDKSGLPSDRFSAERPEGSISTLTIQRTEQRDSAMYRCASSLLSEQVRNTIYFGEGSWLTVV.

This chain joins TRBV11-3 and TRBJ2-3, with 10 bases matching TRBD2. This CDR3 region has 16 residues. Germline lookup yields CDR1 SGHNT and CDR2 YENEEA. The V gene end was trimmed by 0 bases and the J gene end by 4 bases; junction bases not matched to a gene: 4. The CDR3 reads CASSLEGLAGADTQYF. DNA for the CDR3: TGTGCCAGCAGCTTAGAAGGTCTAGCGGGGGCAGATACGCAGTATTTT.

This clone showed up just a few times. This rearrangement joins TRBV19 to TRBJ1-5, with a weak D call TRBD1 (5 bases). This CDR3 has 14 amino acids. The ends were cut back, 6 bases at V and 7 bases at J, with 16 bases in the middle. Germline V gives CDR1 LNHDA, CDR2 SQIVND (reference sequence). CDR3 in DNA: TGTGCCAGTAGCTACTGGGGGGTGGGGCAGCCCCAGCATTTT. Translation: CASSYWGVGQPQHF.

The V call is TRBV4-1, the J call TRBJ2-2; D might be TRBD1 (6 bases). There are 12 residues in the CDR3. Germline V gene sequence: CDR1 MGHRA, CDR2 YSYEKL. With 10 bases removed from V and 3 bases from J, the gap between germline ends came to 9 bases. This CDR3 is CATSGDTGELFF. CDR3 DNA sequence: TGCGCCACTTCAGGGGACACCGGGGAGCTGTTTTTT.

The chain couples TRBV10-3 to TRBJ2-1, with D unresolved. The V end lost 3 bases, the J end lost 4 bases, and 16 bases lay between the germline ends. CDR1 and CDR2 (germline): ENHRY, SYGVKD. This CDR3 spans 16 amino acids. CDR3 sequence reads: CAISDPLVFLYNEQFF. CDR3 DNA: TGTGCCATCAGTGACCCCCTAGTCTTCCTATACAATGAGCAGTTCTTC.